The entry below describes one TCR beta chain. The source of the sample is a study of blood T cell repertoires in COVID-19. Study at large: From the United States, Italy and Spain came samples of acute and convalescent COVID-19. T cells, B-cell-depleted T cells, or PBMCs provided the cDNA or gDNA that served as material.

In germline, CDR1 is MNHEY, CDR2 SMNVEV (reference sequence). The CDR3 covers 16 residues. The V segment lost 2 bases and the J segment 7 bases; nucleotides outside the gene matches: 12. In the original analysis: Estimation of nucleated cell counts relied on the amplification of reference gene primers. The table came from immunoSEQ multiplex PCR; TCRdb's copy has only in-frame clones and leaves some out. That table supplies the V and J calls and clone size; D and trimming were determined from the DNA. This table has around 170,000 clones, roughly 90% appearing once. This receptor was identified in a man between 50 and 59 years old with acute or convalescent COVID-19. The J gene is TRBJ2-7, the V gene TRBV27, with 9 bases identical to TRBD1. The sequenced sample was peripheral blood. The CDR3 loop is CASSLLLGQGSSEQYF. The DNA for the CDR3 is TGTGCCAGCAGTTTACTGCTGGGACAGGGATCAAGTGAGCAGTACTTC.